Each of the 26 T cell receptor beta chains below was sequenced from the same sample in a study of monozygotic twins with inflammatory bowel disease. One entry per CDR3 protein, without DNA, is what TCRdb gives after re-calling the 5' RACE reads. The sample data list hundreds of thousands of distinct CDR3 sequences. Sequencing input: blood. Source of these receptors: a human donor with ulcerative colitis or Crohn's disease, or a healthy co-twin of an affected twin (not recorded which).

The gene calls are TRBV6-1 and TRBJ2-5; TCRdb selects TRBD1, and the lack of DNA leaves this call unchecked. The germline CDR1 and CDR2 sequences are MNHNS and SASEGT. The length of the CDR3 is 15 residues. The CDR3 reads CASSTGQRFGETQYF.

The chain has TRBV7-2 and TRBJ2-4. Germline assignment: CDR1 SGHTA and CDR2 FQGNSA. The CDR3 contains 11 residues. The CDR3 is CASSWSNIQYF.

V gene TRBV12-3 or TRBV12-4 combines with J gene TRBJ1-4; without DNA, the TCRdb call of TRBD1 cannot be checked. The CDR3 has 14 residues. The chain's CDR3 is CASSLRGGREKLFF.

J is TRBJ2-7 and V is TRBV20-1; as DNA is missing, the TRBD1 call by TCRdb cannot be tested. The CDR3 spans 15 residues. Germline lookup yields CDR1 DFQATT and CDR2 SNEGSKA (reference sequence). The CDR3 loop reads CSARGHTRGSHEQYF.

The chain combines TRBV9 with TRBJ2-1; absent DNA, TCRdb's TRBD2 call cannot be checked. The CDR3 spans 16 residues. Germline CDR1 SGDLS, CDR2 YYNGEE. CDR3 amino acids: CASSVVGGESYNEQFF.

The chain uses TRBV5-4 and TRBJ1-4; there is no DNA to check the TCRdb D call of TRBD1. Germline-derived CDR1 and CDR2 are SGHNT and YYREEE (reference sequence). The CDR3 length is 14 residues. This CDR3 is CASSSGTGGEKLFF.

This sequence joins TRBV27 and TRBJ2-5; TCRdb's D call, TRBD2, is unchecked because there is no DNA. The CDR3 runs to 16 residues. The germline CDR1 and CDR2 sequences are MNHEY and SMNVEV (reference sequence). CDR3 amino acids: CASRLNQGLARETQYF.

V and J are TRBV20-1 and TRBJ2-3; TCRdb's assignment of TRBD2 cannot be checked, as there is no DNA. This CDR3 has 13 amino acids. CDR1 and CDR2 (germline): DFQATT, SNEGSKA (reference sequence). Here the CDR3 reads CSANRPGGWTQYF.

V gene TRBV28 combines with J gene TRBJ2-1; as DNA is missing, the TRBD2 call by TCRdb cannot be tested. The CDR3 is 15 amino acids. Germline-derived CDR1 and CDR2 are MDHEN and SYDVKM. This CDR3 is CASSLLAVSYNEQFF.

J is TRBJ1-4 and V is TRBV7-9; TCRdb's D call, TRBD1, is unchecked because there is no DNA. The length of the CDR3 is 14 residues. CDR1 is SEHNR, CDR2 FQNEAQ, per germline (reference sequence). Here the CDR3 reads CASSLRGRNEKLFF.

This chain uses TRBV28 with TRBJ1-5; the D call from TCRdb, TRBD1, cannot be confirmed without DNA. This CDR3 is built from 14 residues. Looked up from germline, CDR1 is MDHEN and CDR2 is SYDVKM. The CDR3 reads CASSLLGGRQPQHF.

V and J are TRBV4-3 and TRBJ2-2; the D gene TCRdb calls, TRBD2, cannot be checked with no DNA. Germline V gene data show CDR1 as LGHNA and CDR2 as YSLEER. This CDR3 contains 15 residues. The CDR3 sequence: CASSLGTARRSRLFF.

V is TRBV4-3 and J is TRBJ1-2; TCRdb selects TRBD1, and the lack of DNA leaves this call unchecked. This CDR3 is built from 18 residues. The germline CDR1 and CDR2 sequences are LGHNA and YSLEER. The CDR3 protein is CASSQEVPGGTARTGYTF.

The chain links TRBV19 to TRBJ2-6; with no DNA, the TCRdb D assignment of TRBD1 cannot be verified. This CDR3 comprises 16 residues. Germline V gene sequence: CDR1 LNHDA, CDR2 SQIVND (reference sequence). CDR3 in amino acids: CASSRDRTTGANVLTF.

This chain's CDR3 is CASSRPTRLAGGGETQYF. The chain employs TRBV11-1 and TRBJ2-5; TCRdb picks TRBD2, but there is no DNA to check that call. Germline V gene data show CDR1 as SGHAT and CDR2 as FQDESV (reference sequence). This CDR3 spans 18 amino acids.

This chain links TRBV4-2 with TRBJ2-5; TCRdb's assignment of TRBD2 cannot be checked, as there is no DNA. The CDR3 is 18 residues long. Looked up from germline, CDR1 is LGHNA and CDR2 is YNFKEQ. CDR3 region: CASSQSQPGLAGGETQYF.

This sequence joins TRBV10-3 and TRBJ2-5; absent DNA, TCRdb's TRBD1 call cannot be checked. This CDR3 is 16 amino acids long. The V gene's germline CDR1 is ENHRY and CDR2 SYGVKD. CDR3 loop: CAISESGTGGPETQYF.

This rearrangement joins TRBV7-8 to TRBJ2-3; the D call from TCRdb, TRBD1, cannot be confirmed without DNA. The CDR3 is 15 residues long. Per germline, CDR1 SGHVS and CDR2 FQNEAQ. The CDR3 sequence: CASSLNRGKGDTQYF.

The V and J genes are TRBV5-6 and TRBJ2-7; the D call from TCRdb, TRBD2, cannot be confirmed without DNA. The length of the CDR3 is 13 residues. Germline CDR1 reads SGHDT; CDR2 reads YYEEEE. The CDR3 region is CASGLAGVVEQYF.

The chain is built from TRBV3-1 and TRBJ1-3; absent DNA, TCRdb's TRBD1 call cannot be checked. The CDR3 has 18 residues. The germline V gene has CDR1 LGHDT and CDR2 YNNKEL (reference sequence). CDR3 residues: CASSQVFIQGSSGNTIYF. The variable domain in full, completed from reference TRBV3-1 and TRBJ1-3, reads DTAVSQTPKYLVTQMGNDKSIKCEQNLGHDTMYWYKQDSKKFLKIMFSYNNKELIINETVPNRFSPKSPDKAHLNLHINSLELGDSAVYFCASSQVFIQGSSGNTIYFGEGSWLTVV.

This chain uses TRBV7-2 with TRBJ2-3; TCRdb names TRBD1, which stays unverified in the absence of DNA. Germline loops: CDR1 SGHTA, CDR2 FQGNSA. This CDR3 comprises 16 residues. CDR3 residues: CASSHLRGFLGDTQYF.

V gene TRBV6-1 combines with J gene TRBJ1-5. The CDR3 sequence is 14 residues long. Looked up from germline, CDR1 is MNHNS and CDR2 is SASEGT. The CDR3 reads CASSESLSNQPQHF.

The rearrangement links TRBV7-2 to TRBJ1-5. In germline, CDR1 is SGHTA, CDR2 FQGNSA. This CDR3 has 13 amino acids. The chain's CDR3 is CASSPTNYQPQHF.

J is TRBJ1-4 and V is TRBV5-1; the TCRdb D gene call, TRBD1, has no DNA to confirm it. CDR3 length: 17 residues. Germline lookup yields CDR1 SGHRS and CDR2 YFSETQ. The CDR3: CASSSGQVLTAGEKLFF.

The rearrangement links TRBV20-1 to TRBJ2-1; TCRdb reports TRBD2, a call that lacks DNA to check it against. The CDR3 consists of 12 residues. CDR1 DFQATT and CDR2 SNEGSKA come from the germline V gene (reference sequence). The CDR3 loop is CSGQRDGDEQFF.

This sequence joins TRBV19 and TRBJ2-1; TCRdb lists TRBD1, though no DNA is available to test this call. The germline V gene has CDR1 LNHDA and CDR2 SQIVND (reference sequence). This CDR3 spans 16 amino acids. The CDR3 reads CASSINRGVKINEQFF. The full variable domain, with the rest looked up from reference TRBV19 and TRBJ2-1, is DGGITQSPKYLFRKEGQNVTLSCEQNLNHDAMYWYRQDPGQGLRLIYYSQIVNDFQKGDIAEGYSVSREKKESFPLTVTSAQKNPTAFYLCASSINRGVKINEQFFGPGTRLTVL.